This TCR beta chain was recorded in a study of blood T cell repertoires in COVID-19. The J segment lost 3 bases and the V segment lost 1 base, leaving 4 bases of the junction unmatched. The CDR3 totals 16 residues. Germline CDR1 SNHLY, CDR2 FYNNEI. Using immunoSEQ multiplex PCR, the repertoire was profiled, and TCRdb retains in-frame clones only, with some absent. Here the sample spans almost 300,000 clones, 85% to 90% being singletons. The chain employs TRBV2 and TRBJ2-1; 9 nucleotides match TRBD2. This clonotype was obtained from a man in his 70s with acute or convalescent COVID-19. Input material: peripheral blood. The CDR3 protein is CASSEEASGNYNEQFF. In DNA, the CDR3 is TGTGCCAGCAGTGAAGAAGCTAGCGGGAACTACAATGAGCAGTTCTTC.